This entry concerns a single T cell receptor (beta chain). The V and J ends lost 4 bases and 0 bases, in that order; junction bases with no gene match: 6. The CDR3 contains 15 residues. Germline V gives CDR1 SGHAT, CDR2 FQNNGV. Random hexamers were used to reverse transcribe roughly 0.5 to 1 ug of RNA. Using its own MiXCR run on the immunoSEQ multiplex PCR reads, TCRdb lists one record per CDR3 protein. The sample records around 230,000 distinct CDR3 sequences, 95% to 97% being singletons. This record comes from a study of CD8 T cells in Susac syndrome. On the study more broadly: When blood was drawn, the patients with Susac syndrome were therapy-naive, on corticosteroids, or on intravenous immunoglobulin alone.

This TCR derives from a human donor with Susac syndrome. V and J are TRBV11-2 and TRBJ2-7, with 7 nucleotides matching TRBD1. Sample: CD4+ T cells from PBMCs. The CDR3 nucleotides read TGTGCCAGCAGCTATAGGGACAGAAGCTCCTACGAGCAGTACTTC. Translated, it gives CASSYRDRSSYEQYF.